The 29 T cell receptor beta chains listed next were all sequenced from one sample in a study of graft-versus-host responses after intestinal transplantation. No antigen has been assigned to these receptors. Assay: immunoSEQ multiplex PCR; the TCRdb copy retains only in-frame clones and omits some. The sample lists 99,000 or so clones, about 90% seen once, with around 0.96% in the top ten. The source material was unstimulated CD4+ T cells sorted from spleen or lymph node cells, sampled before intestinal transplant. Every receptor here comes from a human donor who received an intestinal transplant.

A word on this clone: The junction differs from germline at one of its ends, possibly a read error. The V call is TRBV5-1, the J call TRBJ1-2, with TRBD1 as a possible D gene (5 bases). CDR3 size: 15 residues. The V gene's germline CDR1 is SGHRS and CDR2 YFSETQ. CDR3 sequence reads: CASRLGDRTNYGYTF. Here the CDR3 DNA reads TGCGCCAGCAGGTTGGGGGACCGTACTAACTATGGCTACACCTTC.

The chain uses TRBV11-2 and TRBJ1-5; 7 bases fit TRBD1. The trim removed 3 bases at V and 4 bases at J, leaving 3 bases unmatched. The CDR3 is made up of 14 amino acids. The germline CDR1 and CDR2 sequences are SGHAT and FQNNGV. As DNA, the CDR3 is TGTGCCAGCAGCTTTGACAGGGAAAATCAGCCCCAGCATTTT. This encodes CASSFDRENQPQHF.

The rearrangement joins TRBV28 to TRBJ2-5, with D unclear. With 6 bases removed from V and 5 bases from J, the gap between germline ends came to 10 bases. The CDR3 extends over 12 amino acids. In germline, CDR1 is MDHEN, CDR2 SYDVKM. The DNA for the CDR3 is TGTGCCAGCAGCGACCAAGGGGAGACCCAGTACTTC. This sequence encodes CASSDQGETQYF.

V and J are TRBV19 and TRBJ1-6; no firm D call. This CDR3 spans 17 amino acids. With 3 bases removed from V and 6 bases from J, the gap between germline ends came to 18 bases. Looked up from germline, CDR1 is LNHDA and CDR2 is SQIVND (reference sequence). CDR3 DNA sequence: TGTGCCAGTAGTATTGGTCCAGGAGCTGCCCTTAATTCACCCCTCCACTTT. Amino acids: CASSIGPGAALNSPLHF.

The V gene is TRBV28, the J gene TRBJ2-1; TRBD1 is a possible D gene (6 bases). The germline CDR1 and CDR2 sequences are MDHEN and SYDVKM. This CDR3 has 14 residues. V lost 2 bases and J 5 bases, leaving 10 bases between the germline ends. CDR3 region: CASSLPQGNNEQFF. The CDR3 DNA reads as TGTGCCAGCAGTTTACCCCAGGGGAACAATGAGCAGTTCTTC.

The chain couples TRBV7-9 to TRBJ2-2, with 8 bases aligning to TRBD2. CDR1 is SEHNR and CDR2 is FQNEAQ in the germline V gene (reference sequence). There are 17 residues in the CDR3. V shed 5 bases and J 1 base; nucleotides not matched to a gene: 9. The CDR3 is CASSARRLAGNTGELFF. CDR3 bases: TGTGCCAGCAGCGCAAGGCGCCTAGCGGGGAACACCGGGGAGCTGTTTTTT.

J is TRBJ2-5 and V is TRBV28, with D possibly being TRBD2 (5 bases). CDR1 MDHEN and CDR2 SYDVKM come from the germline V gene. Deletions cut 5 bases from V and 2 bases from J, with 12 bases between. The CDR3 is 14 amino acids. CDR3 coding DNA: TGTGCCAGCAGTCCTGTAGCGTTACAAGAGACCCAGTACTTC. This codes for CASSPVALQETQYF.

In this sample, this clone turned up once. This chain connects TRBV12-5 to TRBJ1-4; D unclear. CDR3 length: 13 amino acids. The germline gives CDR1 LGHNT, CDR2 FRNRAP. V shed 0 bases and J shed 8 bases, with 7 bases lying between them. CDR3 amino acids: CASGLVPEEKLFF. CDR3 nucleotides: TGTGCTAGTGGTTTGGTCCCGGAAGAAAAACTGTTTTTT.

The V and J genes are TRBV6-5 and TRBJ1-2, with 10 bases identical to TRBD1. The CDR3 loop spans 15 amino acids. V gave up 8 bases and J gave up 4 bases; unmatched junction bases: 10. CDR1 is MNHEY, CDR2 SVGAGI, per germline. This CDR3 reads CASGRQGAQGYGYTF. CDR3 nucleotide sequence: TGTGCCAGCGGCAGACAGGGGGCGCAGGGCTATGGCTACACCTTC.

The chain has TRBV4-2 and TRBJ1-5, with 10 bases that match TRBD1. This CDR3 comprises 15 residues. CDR1 and CDR2 (germline): LGHNA, YNFKEQ. The J segment lost 5 bases and the V segment lost 0 bases, leaving 1 base of the junction unmatched. CDR3 in DNA: TGTGCCAGCAGCCAAGAAGGGACAGGGGATCAGCCCCAGCATTTT. Protein sequence: CASSQEGTGDQPQHF.

The chain combines TRBV6-6 with TRBJ2-1; 10 bases agree with TRBD2. After removal of 4 bases from V and 7 bases from J, the junction contained 10 bases not matched to a gene. The CDR3 runs 16 residues. CDR1 MNHNY and CDR2 SVGAGI come from the germline V gene (reference sequence). The CDR3 loop reads CASSSISGGSENEQFF. DNA for the CDR3: TGTGCCAGCAGTTCGATTAGCGGGGGGTCGGAAAATGAGCAGTTCTTC.

The rearrangement links TRBV5-6 to TRBJ2-2, with D hard to call. The V and J ends lost 1 base and 0 bases respectively, with 10 bases between them. The CDR3 is made up of 16 amino acids. CDR1 SGHDT and CDR2 YYEEEE come from the germline V gene. As DNA, the CDR3 is TGTGCCAGCAGCTTGAATGGGCAGCCGAACACCGGGGAGCTGTTTTTT. It specifies CASSLNGQPNTGELFF.

CDR3 sequence: CASSKRTGAGGNTIYF. For the CDR3, the DNA is TGTGCCAGTAGCAAAAGGACAGGGGCCGGTGGAAACACCATATATTTT. This rearrangement joins TRBV19 to TRBJ1-3; TRBD1 agrees at 9 bases. The CDR3 is made up of 16 amino acids. Germline V gene data show CDR1 as LNHDA and CDR2 as SQIVND (reference sequence). The J segment lost 3 bases and the V segment lost 6 bases, leaving 9 bases of the junction unmatched.

This clone was recorded only once. This rearrangement joins TRBV7-6 to TRBJ2-1; D may correspond to TRBD1 or TRBD2 (6 bases each). This CDR3 has 13 amino acids. Trimming removed 1 base at V and 6 bases at J, with 7 bases between. CDR1 SGHVS and CDR2 FNYEAQ come from the germline V gene. Here the CDR3 reads CASSLEGGNEQFF. The CDR3 DNA reads TGTGCCAGCAGCTTAGAGGGGGGCAATGAGCAGTTCTTC.

The rearrangement joins TRBV30 to TRBJ2-1; 11 nucleotides align to TRBD2. V lost 5 bases to trimming and J lost 8 bases; unmatched junction nucleotides: 8. Germline V CDR1 and CDR2: GTSNPN, SVGIG (reference sequence). The CDR3 consists of 14 residues. CDR3 sequence: CAWRRLAGRHEQFF. Written as DNA, the CDR3 is TGTGCCTGGCGGCGACTAGCGGGGAGGCATGAGCAGTTCTTC.

This sequence joins TRBV5-1 and TRBJ2-6; D ambiguous. The CDR3 is 16 amino acids. Trimming shortened V by 0 bases and J by 0 bases, and 7 bases separated the two germline ends. In germline, CDR1 is SGHRS, CDR2 YFSETQ. This chain's CDR3 is CASSLEPTSGANVLTF. The CDR3 DNA follows: TGCGCCAGCAGCTTGGAACCCACCTCTGGGGCCAACGTCCTGACTTTC.

The CDR3 spells CASSFLLGYNEQFF. CDR3 DNA: TGTGCCAGCAGCTTTTTACTAGGGTACAATGAGCAGTTCTTC. The rearrangement links TRBV11-2 to TRBJ2-1; D may be TRBD2 (5 bases). Between the trimmed V and J ends, which lost 3 bases and 4 bases, there was a span of 10 bases. Germline loops: CDR1 SGHAT, CDR2 FQNNGV. This CDR3 contains 14 residues.

The rearrangement joins TRBV19 to TRBJ2-7, with 10 nucleotides matching TRBD2. Looked up from germline, CDR1 is LNHDA and CDR2 is SQIVND (reference sequence). V gave up 5 bases and J gave up 5 bases; unmatched junction bases: 12. This CDR3 spans 16 amino acids. CDR3 DNA: TGTGCCAGTAGTCAGAAAGCGGGAGGGGGCCCCCACGAGCAGTACTTC. Translation gives CASSQKAGGGPHEQYF. The full variable domain, with the rest looked up from reference TRBV19 and TRBJ2-7, is DGGITQSPKYLFRKEGQNVTLSCEQNLNHDAMYWYRQDPGQGLRLIYYSQIVNDFQKGDIAEGYSVSREKKESFPLTVTSAQKNPTAFYLCASSQKAGGGPHEQYFGPGTRLTVT.

The rearrangement joins TRBV27 to TRBJ1-6; D gene uncertain. V lost 5 bases to trimming and J lost 3 bases, with 8 bases between them. The CDR3 extends over 14 amino acids. In germline, CDR1 is MNHEY, CDR2 SMNVEV (reference sequence). The CDR3: CASSPIHYNSPLHF. CDR3 sequence (DNA): TGTGCCAGCAGTCCGATTCACTATAATTCACCCCTCCACTTT.

This chain joins TRBV28 and TRBJ2-7, with 10 bases fitting TRBD2. Trimming took 8 bases from V and 2 from J; bases not matched to a gene: 6. CDR1 and CDR2 from the germline V gene are MDHEN and SYDVKM. This CDR3 is built from 14 residues. The CDR3 DNA sequence: TGTGCCAGCCTCATAGCGGGGGGTACCTACGAGCAGTACTTC. Its translation: CASLIAGGTYEQYF.

V is TRBV27 and J is TRBJ1-2, with D tentatively TRBD1 (6 bases). Germline CDR1 is MNHEY and CDR2 is SMNVEV (reference sequence). The germline V and J ends were trimmed by 5 bases and 7 bases, with 14 bases remaining between them. This CDR3 comprises 13 residues. This CDR3 is CASSLGGGGGYTF. In nucleotides, the CDR3 is TGTGCCAGCAGTCTAGGGGGAGGAGGTGGCTACACCTTC.

V is TRBV10-3 and J is TRBJ2-7; tentatively, D is TRBD1 (5 bases). V lost 5 bases to trimming and J lost 2 bases, with 16 bases between them. The CDR3 totals 15 residues. Looked up from germline, CDR1 is ENHRY and CDR2 is SYGVKD. CDR3 loop: CAISLDSEATYEQYF. In DNA form, the CDR3 reads TGTGCCATCAGTCTCGACAGCGAGGCCACCTACGAGCAGTACTTC.

This chain connects TRBV11-2 to TRBJ1-2, with 7 bases that match TRBD1. Unmatched junction bases numbered 4, after V lost 4 bases and J lost 5 bases. From germline, CDR1 is SGHAT and CDR2 FQNNGV. This CDR3 contains 13 residues. The CDR3 DNA is TGTGCCAGCAGCTCGGGACAGAGATATGGCTACACCTTC. Translated, it gives CASSSGQRYGYTF.

This chain uses TRBV5-1 with TRBJ1-1, with D possibly TRBD1 on 5 matching bases. Germline V CDR1 and CDR2: SGHRS, YFSETQ. This CDR3 is 16 amino acids long. The V end lost 3 bases, the J end lost 1 base, and 16 bases lay between the germline ends. CDR3 sequence: CASSWGGVPKNTEAFF. CDR3 coding DNA: TGCGCCAGCAGCTGGGGCGGGGTGCCAAAGAACACTGAAGCTTTCTTT.

The chain couples TRBV5-4 to TRBJ2-7; no clear D gene. The ends were cut back, 0 bases at V and 3 bases at J, with 13 bases in the middle. The CDR3 extends over 15 amino acids. Germline loops: CDR1 SGHNT, CDR2 YYREEE (reference sequence). The CDR3, as DNA: TGTGCCAGCAGCTTGGTTACCAGCCAGTACTACGAGCAGTACTTC. Amino acids: CASSLVTSQYYEQYF.

This clone has a single count. The V and J genes are TRBV29-1 and TRBJ2-5, with D tentatively TRBD2 (5 bases). The CDR3 is 14 residues long. With 2 bases removed from V and 2 bases from J, the gap between germline ends came to 12 bases. From germline, CDR1 is SQVTM and CDR2 ANQGSEA. CDR3 in amino acids: CSVERVTRQETQYF. The CDR3 DNA is TGCAGCGTTGAAAGGGTTACTAGGCAAGAGACCCAGTACTTC.

The gene calls are TRBV5-6 and TRBJ2-1; D is unclear. This CDR3 has 15 amino acids. Germline V gives CDR1 SGHDT, CDR2 YYEEEE. V lost 0 bases and J lost 9, with 16 bases in between. Here the CDR3 reads CASSLAGQPVGEQFF. The CDR3 nucleotides are TGTGCCAGCAGCTTGGCCGGGCAACCGGTAGGTGAGCAGTTCTTC.

The chain carries TRBV11-3 and TRBJ2-3, with 8 bases that match TRBD2. Germline V gene lookup returns CDR1 SGHNT and CDR2 YENEEA. This CDR3 contains 15 residues. Trimming at V came to 3 bases and at J to 2 bases, leaving 4 bases not matched to a gene. The CDR3 DNA sequence: TGTGCCAGCAGCTTTGGGCGGGGGGACACAGATACGCAGTATTTT. This codes for CASSFGRGDTDTQYF.

This clone came up a few times. The rearrangement links TRBV28 to TRBJ1-2; D might be TRBD1 (5 bases). The ends were cut back, 3 bases at V and 4 bases at J, with 12 bases in the middle. CDR1 and CDR2 (germline): MDHEN, SYDVKM. The CDR3 runs 14 residues. The CDR3 bases are TGTGCCAGCAGTTTTGAGGGGATGGTCTATGGCTACACCTTC. As protein: CASSFEGMVYGYTF.